This T cell receptor (beta chain) came from a study of regulatory T cells in long-lasting Graves disease. The study's findings and limits: Persistent disease exhibited a predilection for TRBV28, TRBJ1-2 and TRBJ2-5. Accuracy may have been reduced by the small sample size.

CDR3 length: 13 amino acids. Germline V CDR1 and CDR2: SNHLY, FYNNEI. With 6 bases clipped from V and 4 bases from J, the junction kept 6 bases outside the gene matches. To make TCR beta libraries, researchers used iRepertoire HTBI primers and Arm-PCR of CDR3 regions. Per the original methods: Identified across the samples were around 62 TRBV segments and over 11 TRBJ segments. TCRdb redid the calling of the multiplex PCR reads with MiXCR, one entry per CDR3 protein. The V and J calls shown here were made by TCRdb, not taken from the authors' results. The sample includes a few hundred thousand distinct CDR3 sequences, around 20% seen only once; the top ten take roughly 28%. Time point meaning: persistent/refractory GD, antithyroid drugs over 5 years with positive TRAb. From PBMCs, RNA was extracted and then used to make the TCR library. As a group, patients came from one endocrinology department in Xi'an, China.

This clonotype was recorded at least ten times. As yet, its antigen is unknown. The clonotype comes from a female donor with Graves disease. The chain combines TRBV2 with TRBJ2-7; 7 bases align to TRBD1. This material consisted of peripheral blood mononuclear cells (PBMCs), taken when the disease was refractory, from a patient treated with antithyroid drugs. This CDR3 reads CASRGDSQYEQYF. CDR3 nucleotides: TGTGCCAGCAGGGGGGACAGTCAGTACGAGCAGTACTTC.